The sequence of this T cell receptor beta chain was determined in a study of T cell responses to AZD1222 COVID-19 vaccine. Study-level information: Doses given second, at about 4 or about 12 weeks, were pooled.

Germline V gene data show CDR1 as SEHNR and CDR2 as FQNEAQ (reference sequence). The J segment lost 7 bases and the V segment lost 8 bases, leaving 9 bases of the junction unmatched. CDR3 length equals 14 residues. Sequencing used immunoSEQ multiplex PCR; TCRdb keeps in-frame clones, though not all of them. The sample has 150,000 or so clones; roughly 91% are singletons. This clone appeared once. The antigen is unknown. Study observations and caveats: Seropositive at baseline were only a handful of AZD1222 recipients. Close to half of all spike-specific TCRs reportedly target regions of the variants that are unmutated. Every sample of the repertoires postdated the peak T cell response.

The receptor comes from an adult in good health. The starting material was peripheral blood, obtained on day 0 of AZD1222 vaccination. The chain carries TRBV7-9 and TRBJ2-7, with TRBD1 matching over 12 bases. CDR3 loop: CASDPGTGGYEQYF. In DNA, the CDR3 is TGTGCCAGCGACCCCGGGACAGGGGGCTATGAGCAGTACTTC.